A selection of T cell receptor beta chains follows, all from one sample in a study of beta chain features in type 1 diabetes. Clones were read by immunoSEQ multiplex PCR, and TCRdb kept only the in-frame ones, dropping some. The table has about 45,000 clones, approximately 70% seen once. Source material: Tregs from blood. The receptors were sampled from a woman between 18 and 29 years old with type 1 diabetes. CDR3s include the opening cysteine and the closing phenylalanine or tryptophan. The D gene is left open where the match is weak. Clone size appears in some rows only: once, few, many, or a class for an expanded clone.

.	TRBD2	TRBV5-4	TRBJ2-7	CASSSGLAGGPNSYEQYF	TGTGCCAGCAGCTCCGGACTAGCGGGGGGGCCAAACTCCTACGAGCAGTACTTC
.	TRBD2	TRBV28	TRBJ2-6	CASSFPRGGITNVLTF	TGTGCCAGCAGTTTTCCCCGGGGGGGGATTACTAACGTCCTGACTTTC
.	.	TRBV28	TRBJ1-1	CASSFPPNRFMNTEAFF	TGTGCCAGCAGTTTCCCCCCAAACAGGTTTATGAACACTGAAGCTTTCTTT
few	TRBD1	TRBV19	TRBJ2-7	CASSRTGGSYEQYF	TGTGCCAGTAGTAGGACAGGTGGGTCCTACGAGCAGTACTTC
few	TRBD1	TRBV7-2	TRBJ2-1	CASSPQGAGNEQFF	TGTGCCAGCAGCCCCCAGGGGGCCGGCAATGAGCAGTTCTTC
.	.	TRBV4-3	TRBJ1-1	CASSPQMNTEAFF	TGCGCCAGCAGCCCGCAGATGAACACTGAAGCTTTCTTT
once	.	TRBV4-1	TRBJ2-5	CASSQDMETQYF	TGCGCCAGCAGCCAGGACATGGAGACCCAGTACTTC
.	.	TRBV5-4	TRBJ1-2	CASSFQTQGANYGYTF	TGTGCCAGCAGCTTCCAAACGCAGGGCGCTAACTATGGCTACACCTTC
.	TRBD1	TRBV28	TRBJ2-1	CASSLVQGIYNEQFF	TGTGCCAGCAGTTTGGTACAGGGGATTTACAATGAGCAGTTCTTC
few	TRBD2	TRBV14	TRBJ2-4	CASSHGTRHIQYF	TGTGCCAGCAGCCACGGGACTAGACACATTCAGTACTTC
once	.	TRBV6-5	TRBJ2-1	CASSYSGSSSYNEQFF	TGTGCCAGCAGTTACTCTGGGTCTAGCTCCTACAATGAGCAGTTCTTC
few	.	TRBV7-2	TRBJ2-2	CASSSRSGTNTGELFF	TGTGCCAGCAGCTCTCGTAGCGGAACGAACACCGGGGAGCTGTTTTTT
few	.	TRBV2	TRBJ1-5	CASSDSGTKFYQPQHF	TGTGCCAGCAGTGACAGCGGGACAAAATTTTATCAGCCCCAGCATTTT
.	TRBD1	TRBV7-3	TRBJ2-7	CANGQGYEQYF	TGTGCCAACGGACAGGGCTACGAGCAGTACTTC
few	.	TRBV27	TRBJ1-2	CASSLNPFQGTINYGYTF	TGTGCCAGCAGTTTAAATCCCTTCCAGGGAACAATTAACTATGGCTACACCTTC
.	.	TRBV5-1	TRBJ1-2	CASSLGAVQAYGYTF	TGCGCCAGCAGCTTGGGGGCAGTTCAAGCCTATGGCTACACCTTC
.	.	TRBV4-3	TRBJ2-7	CASSQDWTALRDSSYEQYF	TGCGCCAGCAGCCAAGATTGGACGGCATTGCGGGACAGTAGTTACGAGCAGTACTTC
.	.	TRBV27	TRBJ1-1	CASSPLSRGQITTEAFF	TGTGCCAGCAGTCCCCTCTCTCGTGGGCAAATTACCACTGAAGCTTTCTTT
.	.	TRBV6-4	TRBJ1-1	CASRLTENTEAFF	TGTGCCAGCCGACTGACAGAGAACACTGAAGCTTTCTTT
.	TRBD2	TRBV5-1	TRBJ2-7	CASSFSSGSSYEQYF	TGCGCCAGCAGCTTTAGTAGCGGGAGCTCCTACGAGCAGTACTTC
.	.	TRBV11-2	TRBJ2-1	CASSLGASSYNEQFF	TGTGCCAGCAGCTTAGGTGCGAGCTCCTACAATGAGCAGTTCTTC
.	.	TRBV7-2	TRBJ2-5	CASSQPGETQYF	TGTGCCAGCAGCCAGCCGGGGGAGACCCAGTACTTC
.	TRBD1	TRBV29-1	TRBJ2-3	CSVRDRGGASTDTQYF	TGCAGCGTGAGGGACAGGGGTGGGGCTAGCACAGATACGCAGTATTTT
.	.	TRBV28	TRBJ1-2	CASSGRRYGYTF	TGTGCCAGCTCAGGGCGTCGCTATGGCTACACCTTC
.	TRBD1	TRBV6-1	TRBJ2-1	CASVGDRRYNEQFF	TGTGCCAGCGTGGGGGACAGGCGCTACAATGAGCAGTTCTTC
.	TRBD1	TRBV7-8	TRBJ2-7	CASSPDRVLSEQYF	TGTGCCAGCAGCCCTGACAGGGTCCTCTCCGAGCAGTACTTC
.	.	TRBV7-8	TRBJ2-2	CASSLMRPGELFF	TGTGCCAGCAGCTTAATGAGGCCCGGGGAGCTGTTTTTT
few	TRBD1	TRBV7-3	TRBJ1-1	CASSLDRGTEAFF	TGTGCCAGCAGCCTAGACAGGGGCACTGAAGCTTTCTTT
.	TRBD1	TRBV18	TRBJ2-7	CASSPPYRGLRALEQYF	TGTGCCAGCTCACCACCGTACAGGGGGCTAAGGGCTCTCGAGCAGTACTTC
.	TRBD2	TRBV7-2	TRBJ2-3	CASSLAPAGNTDTQYF	TGTGCCAGCAGCTTAGCTCCAGCGGGGAACACAGATACGCAGTATTTT
.	TRBD1	TRBV7-2	TRBJ2-5	CASSLEGAAKETQYF	TGTGCCAGCAGCTTAGAGGGGGCTGCAAAAGAGACCCAGTACTTC
.	.	TRBV5-1	TRBJ1-2	CASSLDQGYTF	TGCGCCAGCAGCTTGGATCAGGGCTACACCTTC
.	.	TRBV4-3	TRBJ1-3	CASSQSRASQRNTIYF	TGCGCCAGCAGCCAATCGCGTGCATCCCAACGAAACACCATATATTTT
.	TRBD2	TRBV7-2	TRBJ2-1	CASSLVAGGGGEQFF	TGTGCCAGCAGCTTAGTCGCGGGAGGGGGGGGTGAGCAGTTCTTC
.	.	TRBV28	TRBJ2-2	CASSTASANTGELFF	TGTGCCAGCAGCACCGCTAGCGCTAACACCGGGGAGCTGTTTTTT
.	TRBD2	TRBV5-1	TRBJ2-5	CASSWEGETQYF	TGCGCCAGCAGCTGGGAGGGAGAGACCCAGTACTTC
.	.	TRBV5-6	TRBJ1-1	CASSLQSPLEAFF	TGTGCCAGCAGCTTGCAGTCCCCTCTGGAAGCTTTCTTT
.	.	TRBV5-1	TRBJ1-2	CASRGDWGRVNGYTF	TGCGCCAGCAGAGGGGACTGGGGCAGGGTCAATGGCTACACCTTC
.	TRBD1	TRBV29-1	TRBJ2-7	CSVAGTGTYEQYF	TGCAGCGTTGCCGGGACAGGGACCTACGAGCAGTACTTC
.	TRBD1	TRBV7-2	TRBJ2-3	CASSFRGRVSDTQYF	TGTGCCAGCAGCTTCAGGGGGCGCGTCTCAGATACGCAGTATTTT
.	.	TRBV6-6	TRBJ2-3	CASSYSRGYTDTQYF	TGTGCCAGCAGTTACTCTCGGGGGTACACAGATACGCAGTATTTT
once	TRBD1	TRBV19	TRBJ2-1	CASSRTGGPGNEQFF	TGTGCCAGTAGCAGGACAGGCGGGCCGGGCAATGAGCAGTTCTTC
few	.	TRBV5-1	TRBJ2-1	CASSLVGAGVREQFF	TGCGCCAGCAGCTTGGTCGGGGCAGGGGTCCGGGAGCAGTTCTTC
few	.	TRBV15	TRBJ2-3	CATSRGVLSTDTQYF	TGTGCCACCAGCAGAGGGGTACTAAGCACAGATACGCAGTATTTT
.	.	TRBV6-6	TRBJ1-1	CASFRRGTEAFF	TGTGCCAGCTTCCGGCGGGGCACTGAAGCTTTCTTT
.	TRBD2	TRBV19	TRBJ2-1	CASRGLAGNEQFF	TGTGCCAGTAGGGGACTAGCGGGCAATGAGCAGTTCTTC
.	.	TRBV6-1	TRBJ1-5	CASSEGRPNQPQHF	TGTGCCAGCAGTGAGGGGCGCCCCAATCAGCCCCAGCATTTT
.	.	TRBV18	TRBJ2-7	CASSPRNGDEQYF	TGTGCCAGCTCTCCCAGAAACGGGGACGAGCAGTACTTC
.	.	TRBV10-3	TRBJ2-3	CAIARFAVPGARTDTQYF	TGTGCCATCGCACGATTTGCGGTGCCGGGAGCTCGGACAGATACGCAGTATTTT
.	TRBD2	TRBV28	TRBJ2-1	CATEGLAVINEQFF	TGTGCCACAGAGGGACTAGCGGTAATCAATGAGCAGTTCTTC
.	.	TRBV18	TRBJ2-7	CASSPFVGVGSYEQYF	TGTGCCAGCTCACCTTTTGTAGGGGTTGGCTCCTACGAGCAGTACTTC
.	.	TRBV7-2	TRBJ2-7	CASSLGQVSYEQYF	TGTGCCAGCAGCTTAGGACAGGTCTCCTACGAGCAGTACTTC
.	TRBD2	TRBV23-1	TRBJ2-7	CASSQWVAGSYEQYF	TGCGCCAGCAGTCAATGGGTAGCGGGGTCCTACGAGCAGTACTTC
.	.	TRBV29-1	TRBJ1-2	CSVEDALNGYTF	TGCAGCGTTGAAGATGCACTCAATGGCTACACCTTC
.	TRBD1	TRBV7-9	TRBJ1-5	CASSSQGANQPQHF	TGTGCCAGCAGCTCACAGGGGGCGAATCAGCCCCAGCATTTT